This TCR beta chain was retrieved from a study of blood T cell repertoires in COVID-19 (dated by TCRdb to the early 2020s). About the investigation overall: Collaborator samples came from the United States, Italy and Spain and covered acute and convalescent phases of COVID-19. HLA class I and class II types, where available, came from metadata supplied by the sample provider rather than from assay-based typing. The samples were drawn from the first 160 participants of the ongoing ImmuneRACE study and from 1,200 or so subjects provided by 6 global collaborators. The repertoires were released in a freely available public database intended as a resource for research on the immune response to SARS-CoV-2. Subjects who had been exposed to COVID-19, were actively infected with it, or had recovered from it provided the deeply sampled blood TCRbeta repertoires that made up the dataset. The material from the prospective study consisted of cDNA or gDNA derived from T cells, B-cell-depleted T cells, or PBMCs. A de-identified subject ID, COVID-19 status, age in years and sex were almost always included in the sample metadata. Here is what the overall study found, with its caveats: The quantity of clinical and demographic metadata differed by source and by participant and was supplied without curation.

Each collaborating institution followed its own protocols to collect whole blood in K2EDTA tubes. Collaborator samples were shipped for TCRbeta analysis as frozen whole blood, isolated PBMCs, or DNA extracted from either sample type. For this chain, trimming is 3 bases at the V end and 9 bases at the J end, and the number of junction bases without a gene match is 19. In the germline V gene (reference sequence), CDR1 corresponds to LNHDA and CDR2 to SQIVND. Inclusive of the bounding cysteine and phenylalanine, the CDR3 is 19 residues long. Only the CDR3 DNA stays, 57 bases, in frame from base 1. TCRbeta CDR3 regions were amplified from genomic DNA using the immunoSEQ Assay, a bias-controlled multiplex PCR. Regarding the original processing steps: Within the assay, amplification of reference gene primers was used to estimate how many nucleated cells each sample contained. Sequence reads were collapsed and filtered to measure the absolute abundance of every unique TCRbeta CDR3 rearrangement. For each sample, productive Simpson clonality was calculated by taking the square root of Simpson's diversity index across productive rearrangements. TCRdb holds this immuneACCESS table with in-frame rearrangements only. Some clones are missing; in checked studies, unresolved V genes explain under half, and the rest has no known cause. V and J calls and clone size come straight from that table; D and trimming were deduced from the DNA. This sample gives about 55,000 clones in total; over 80% of them show up just once. 1.2% to 1.5% of the sample is in the top ten clones.

Concerning this clone: Its antigen remains undetermined. No base qualities exist here, and no much larger clone lies one base off it.

The V gene is TRBV19 and the J gene is TRBJ2-1; 11 bases in between match TRBD2. This TCR came from a man in his 60s with acute or convalescent COVID-19. Sequencing was performed on peripheral blood. CDR3 reads: CASSIQLAGALGVGGEQFF. The DNA sequence is as follows: TGTGCCAGTAGTATCCAACTAGCGGGAGCCCTTGGTGTCGGTGGTGAGCAGTTCTTC.